This T cell receptor beta chain originates from a study of shared clonotypes between healthy human individuals (dated by TCRdb to 2018 to 2021). About the full investigation: A couple of women and a few men aged 18 to 49 years were included in the cohort. Each donor's leukapheresis produced roughly between about 0.9 and 9.5 billion PBMCs. To increase sequencing depth and limit assay-specific biases, TCR repertoire library preparation and sequencing were carried out by different laboratories using diverse techniques. For each donor, CD4 naive and CD4 memory were each run on three plates, CD8 naive on two plates, and CD8 memory on one plate. The study deeply sequenced blood TCR repertoires of about 5 healthy adults to estimate repertoire size and the extent of clonotype sharing between individuals.

Broad study findings and their caveats: Even with the large sequencing depth, rarefaction of the sorted-subset datasets indicated that sequencing was incomplete. Pairwise subsampling led to the expectation that sequencing depth would affect the degree of clonotype sharing among donors. Larger estimated clonotype richness was generally found for naive subsets than for memory subsets. Because the study included only a small number of donors, the genetic and exposure-history diversity represented was limited. Sharing across a few donors was observed for around 5% of naive CD4, over 3% of naive CD8, 2% to 2.5% of memory CD4, and about 0.39% of memory CD8 clonotypes. Sampling was restricted to blood, and TCR repertoires in tissue are likely to differ from TCR repertoires in blood. Higher generation probabilities were observed for clonotypes shared by all four sorted-subset donors than for non-shared clonotypes.

The donors were healthy, HIV-negative adults who had no recently reported acute infections or vaccinations. Every donor was a Caucasian adult living in Nashville, Tennessee, USA. Magnetic negative selection was used to enrich CD4+ T cells, after which naive cells were positively selected on CD45RA and the negative fraction became the memory subset. Blood was obtained by leukapheresis, after which PBMCs were separated by Ficoll-Histopaque density gradient centrifugation and cryopreserved in liquid nitrogen vapor phase. Analytical flow cytometry was used to check the purity and quantity of every magnetically sorted T cell population. Each sorted fraction had its genomic DNA isolated and then quantified by UV absorbance on a Nanodrop 2000c. This clone has more than one count but fewer than ten. It lacks a known antigen. Base-call qualities are not available, and no considerably larger clone is one nucleotide away.

The CDR3, cysteine through phenylalanine, is 13 amino acids long. CDR3 DNA is the only sequence kept; it has 39 bases, read in frame from the first base. According to the germline V gene (reference sequence), CDR1 reads GTSNPN and CDR2 reads SVGIG. V and J are trimmed by 0 bases and 4 bases, and the gene matches miss 2 bases of the junction. TCR CDR3 regions were amplified from genomic DNA by multiplex PCR using the deep immunoSEQ assay. For each cell subset, the extracted genomic DNA was distributed evenly across all wells of several immunoSEQ 96-well plates, and each plate served as one replicate. Each replicate PCR for sorted subsets received roughly 0.2 ug genomic DNA, equal to tens of thousands of T cell genomes. Purified libraries were measured with a Qubit 3.0 fluorometer, size-checked on a Bioanalyzer 2100, and measured again with the KAPA Library Quantification kit. A separate single-read 150-cycle Illumina NextSeq 550 flow cell was used to sequence each immunoSEQ 96-well plate. The authors' analysis ran thus. The immunoSEQ output contained only junctional sequences without quality scores, so filtering could not match that applied to full-length reads. Sequences were annotated with PyIR, a Python wrapper for IgBLAST v1.9, using IMGT germline references to assign V/J genes and CDR3. Any read was removed if the V/J assignment was weak (E-value above 1e-6), the CDR3 was missing, or the read contained stop codons, out-of-frame junctions, or ambiguous translated residues. V3J clonotypes were defined as sequences sharing an identical inferred V gene, J gene, and CDR3 amino acid sequence. Percentage overlap between repertoires was calculated by dividing the number of shared unique clonotypes by the size of the smaller repertoire. Richness of each repertoire was evaluated using RTK rarefaction, the Chao1 estimator, and Recon v2.1 estimates of unobserved clonotypes. For all TCRbeta clonotypes obtained by the gDNA method from a few donors, generation probabilities were computed with OLGA. Entries here come from immuneACCESS through TCRdb and include only in-frame sequences with V and J called. Some clones fail to appear in such tables; in the studies checked, an unresolved V gene covers under half of the shortfall, and the cause of the remainder is unknown. For V, J and clone size, that table is used; D and trimming come from the DNA. In all, the sample holds about 2.3 million clones, and 85% to 95% of those were seen once. The ten top clones hold 0.35% to 0.45% of the sample.

Sequencing was performed on naive CD4+ T cells from PBMCs. The cell subset or site label corresponds to: CD45RA+ positively selected. This clonotype was obtained from a man aged 18 to 30 in good health. Some clones in this sample may be carry-over from other donors' samples. The chain uses TRBV30 and TRBJ1-1; TRBD1 matches 7 bases in the middle. The CDR3 is CAWSVGGITEAFF. The DNA sequence is as follows: TGTGCCTGGAGTGTAGGGGGCATCACTGAAGCTTTCTTT.